These T cell receptor beta chains were read from a single sample in a study of T cells in Graves' hyperthyroidism and ophthalmopathy. TCRdb processed the multiplex PCR reads anew with MiXCR; each CDR3 protein has one entry. Of 700,000 or so distinct CDR3 sequences in the sample, about 15% are singletons; the top ten hold around 8.1%. Sequencing was performed on blood. Every receptor here comes from a man between 18 and 29 years old with Graves' hyperthyroidism. The CDR3 runs from the conserved cysteine through the conserved F or W. Each record gives: J gene, clone size, V gene, D gene, CDR3 protein, CDR3 DNA. D genes are given only for firm matches. Clone size is shown for a subset of rows, as once, few, many or a class of expanded clone.

j_gene: TRBJ2-1; abundance: few; v_gene: TRBV5-6; d_gene: TRBD2; CDR3aa: CASNREGRYNEQFF; CDR3nt: TGTGCCAGCAATCGGGAGGGCCGGTACAATGAGCAGTTCTTC
j_gene: TRBJ2-2; abundance: few; v_gene: TRBV6-2/TRBV6-3; d_gene: TRBD1; CDR3aa: CASSARTGYTGELFF; CDR3nt: TGTGCCAGCAGCGCGCGGACAGGCTACACCGGGGAGCTGTTTTTT
j_gene: TRBJ2-7; abundance: NA; v_gene: TRBV6-5; d_gene: TRBD2; CDR3aa: CASSYRREGDEQYF; CDR3nt: TGTGCCAGCAGTTACAGAAGGGAGGGCGACGAGCAGTACTTC
j_gene: TRBJ2-7; abundance: many; v_gene: TRBV30; d_gene: TRBD1; CDR3aa: CAWSSQGVSYEQYF; CDR3nt: TGTGCCTGGAGTTCCCAGGGGGTCTCCTACGAGCAGTACTTC
j_gene: TRBJ1-5; abundance: many; v_gene: TRBV30; d_gene: NA; CDR3aa: CAWSVRHAHQPQHF; CDR3nt: TGTGCCTGGAGTGTACGACACGCTCACCAGCCCCAGCATTTT
j_gene: TRBJ2-7; abundance: NA; v_gene: TRBV4-2; d_gene: NA; CDR3aa: CASSEQDSYEQYF; CDR3nt: TGTGCCAGCAGCGAACAAGACAGCTACGAGCAGTACTTC
j_gene: TRBJ2-4; abundance: many; v_gene: TRBV27; d_gene: NA; CDR3aa: CASSLLYRGTKNIQYF; CDR3nt: TGTGCCAGCAGTTTACTGTACCGGGGAACCAAAAACATTCAGTACTTC
j_gene: TRBJ1-1; abundance: few; v_gene: TRBV9; d_gene: TRBD1; CDR3aa: CASRLGTGDTEAFF; CDR3nt: TGTGCCAGCAGGCTGGGGACAGGGGACACTGAAGCTTTCTTT
j_gene: TRBJ2-3; abundance: many; v_gene: TRBV9; d_gene: TRBD1; CDR3aa: CASSTGQGGADTQYF; CDR3nt: TGTGCCAGCAGCACGGGACAGGGAGGAGCAGATACGCAGTATTTT
j_gene: TRBJ1-2; abundance: NA; v_gene: TRBV15; d_gene: NA; CDR3aa: CATSTELNYGYTF; CDR3nt: TGTGCCACCAGCACCGAACTAAACTATGGCTACACCTTC
j_gene: TRBJ1-1; abundance: many; v_gene: TRBV27; d_gene: TRBD1; CDR3aa: CASSLGNRGYTEAFF; CDR3nt: TGTGCCAGCAGTTTGGGGAACAGGGGGTACACTGAAGCTTTCTTT
j_gene: TRBJ1-4; abundance: NA; v_gene: TRBV2; d_gene: NA; CDR3aa: CASRAGQVNNEKLFF; CDR3nt: TGTGCCAGCAGGGCGGGTCAGGTCAATAATGAAAAACTGTTTTTT
j_gene: TRBJ2-6; abundance: NA; v_gene: TRBV4-1; d_gene: NA; CDR3aa: CASSLPRSGANVLTF; CDR3nt: TGCGCCAGCAGCCTGCCCCGCTCTGGGGCCAACGTCCTGACTTTC
j_gene: TRBJ1-5; abundance: few; v_gene: TRBV19; d_gene: NA; CDR3aa: CASSMGGSGGQPQHF; CDR3nt: TGTGCCAGTAGTATGGGTGGTTCTGGGGGCCAGCCCCAGCATTTT
j_gene: TRBJ1-5; abundance: few; v_gene: TRBV19; d_gene: NA; CDR3aa: CASSIDNRGNQPQHF; CDR3nt: TGTGCCAGTAGTATTGACAACAGGGGCAATCAGCCCCAGCATTTT
j_gene: TRBJ2-1; abundance: many; v_gene: TRBV6-2/TRBV6-3; d_gene: NA; CDR3aa: CASSSIAAEQFF; CDR3nt: TGTGCCAGCAGTTCTATAGCGGCAGAGCAGTTCTTC
j_gene: TRBJ2-7; abundance: many; v_gene: TRBV12-3/TRBV12-4; d_gene: NA; CDR3aa: CASSSRVREQYF; CDR3nt: TGTGCCAGCAGCAGCCGCGTACGCGAGCAGTACTTC
j_gene: TRBJ1-5; abundance: many; v_gene: TRBV28; d_gene: NA; CDR3aa: CASSLSGSGQPQHF; CDR3nt: TGTGCCAGCAGTTTATCTGGGTCGGGTCAGCCCCAGCATTTT
j_gene: TRBJ1-2; abundance: many; v_gene: TRBV11-3; d_gene: NA; CDR3aa: CASSWDTSDYGYTF; CDR3nt: TGTGCCAGCAGCTGGGATACATCTGACTATGGCTACACCTTC
j_gene: TRBJ2-1; abundance: few; v_gene: TRBV27; d_gene: NA; CDR3aa: CASSLSIRGVLAYNEQFF; CDR3nt: TGTGCCAGCAGTTTATCGATCAGAGGGGTGCTAGCCTACAATGAGCAGTTCTTC
j_gene: TRBJ2-6; abundance: few; v_gene: TRBV25-1; d_gene: NA; CDR3aa: CASSELAGRSGANVLTF; CDR3nt: TGTGCCAGCAGTGAATTGGCAGGGCGCTCTGGGGCCAACGTCCTGACTTTC
j_gene: TRBJ2-1; abundance: NA; v_gene: TRBV10-3; d_gene: TRBD2; CDR3aa: CAISESATSDYNEQFF; CDR3nt: TGTGCCATCAGTGAGTCAGCCACTAGCGACTACAATGAGCAGTTCTTC
j_gene: TRBJ2-5; abundance: few; v_gene: TRBV4-1; d_gene: TRBD2; CDR3aa: CASSQGGRSGRLETQYF; CDR3nt: TGCGCCAGCAGCCAAGGAGGAAGGAGCGGGAGGTTGGAGACCCAGTACTTC
j_gene: TRBJ1-2; abundance: many; v_gene: TRBV28; d_gene: NA; CDR3aa: CASSRGLFGDGYTF; CDR3nt: TGTGCCAGCAGTCGTGGACTGTTTGGGGATGGCTACACCTTC
j_gene: TRBJ1-6; abundance: NA; v_gene: TRBV7-9; d_gene: NA; CDR3aa: CASSLGPQGYNSPLHF; CDR3nt: TGTGCCAGCAGCTTAGGTCCACAGGGATATAATTCACCCCTCCACTTT
j_gene: TRBJ2-1; abundance: many; v_gene: TRBV11-2; d_gene: NA; CDR3aa: CASSPRLVMDEQFF; CDR3nt: TGTGCCAGCAGCCCCCGACTAGTGATGGATGAGCAGTTCTTC
j_gene: TRBJ2-5; abundance: NA; v_gene: TRBV27; d_gene: TRBD2; CDR3aa: CASTSGGAEETQYF; CDR3nt: TGTGCCAGCACCTCGGGGGGGGCCGAAGAGACCCAGTACTTC
j_gene: TRBJ1-1; abundance: many; v_gene: TRBV11-3; d_gene: NA; CDR3aa: CASSFLGRTEAFF; CDR3nt: TGTGCCAGCAGCTTCTTGGGGCGAACTGAAGCTTTCTTT
j_gene: TRBJ2-7; abundance: many; v_gene: TRBV20-1; d_gene: TRBD1; CDR3aa: CSARGPGTAYEQYF; CDR3nt: TGCAGTGCTAGAGGCCCAGGGACAGCCTACGAGCAGTACTTC
j_gene: TRBJ1-1; abundance: NA; v_gene: TRBV20-1; d_gene: TRBD1; CDR3aa: CSARQTGGSAEAFF; CDR3nt: TGCAGTGCTAGGCAAACAGGGGGTAGTGCTGAAGCTTTCTTT
j_gene: TRBJ2-3; abundance: NA; v_gene: TRBV5-1; d_gene: NA; CDR3aa: CASSLHFNPIPTDTQYF; CDR3nt: TGTGCCAGCAGCTTGCACTTTAACCCGATTCCCACAGATACGCAGTATTTT
j_gene: TRBJ2-2; abundance: NA; v_gene: TRBV20-1; d_gene: TRBD1; CDR3aa: CSAQNGNRGTTGELFF; CDR3nt: TGCAGTGCTCAAAATGGGAACAGGGGGACAACCGGGGAGCTGTTTTTT
j_gene: TRBJ2-3; abundance: few; v_gene: TRBV12-3/TRBV12-4; d_gene: NA; CDR3aa: CASSFLGLGTDTQYF; CDR3nt: TGTGCCAGCAGTTTTTTGGGGTTAGGAACAGATACGCAGTATTTT
j_gene: TRBJ1-5; abundance: few; v_gene: TRBV16; d_gene: NA; CDR3aa: CASSQSGRALNQPQHF; CDR3nt: TGTGCCAGCAGCCAATCGGGGAGGGCCTTAAATCAGCCCCAGCATTTT
j_gene: TRBJ2-1; abundance: many; v_gene: TRBV15; d_gene: NA; CDR3aa: CATSRAGSFYNEQFF; CDR3nt: TGTGCCACCAGCAGAGCCGGCAGCTTCTACAATGAGCAGTTCTTC
j_gene: TRBJ2-3; abundance: NA; v_gene: TRBV10-3; d_gene: NA; CDR3aa: CAISGSFGDTQYF; CDR3nt: TGTGCCATCAGCGGGAGTTTCGGGGATACGCAGTATTTT
j_gene: TRBJ1-1; abundance: many; v_gene: TRBV20-1; d_gene: NA; CDR3aa: CSAGRDTNTEAFF; CDR3nt: TGCAGTGCCGGCCGGGACACGAACACTGAAGCTTTCTTT
j_gene: TRBJ2-1; abundance: many; v_gene: TRBV12-3/TRBV12-4; d_gene: NA; CDR3aa: CASSPGDYEQFF; CDR3nt: TGTGCCAGCAGCCCCGGGGACTATGAGCAGTTCTTC
j_gene: TRBJ1-5; abundance: many; v_gene: TRBV4-3; d_gene: NA; CDR3aa: CASSQDAVVNQPQHF; CDR3nt: TGCGCCAGCAGCCAAGACGCCGTAGTGAATCAGCCCCAGCATTTT
j_gene: TRBJ1-5; abundance: many; v_gene: TRBV7-2; d_gene: NA; CDR3aa: CASSLDSGDNQPQHF; CDR3nt: TGTGCCAGCAGCTTAGATTCCGGAGATAATCAGCCCCAGCATTTT
j_gene: TRBJ1-5; abundance: many; v_gene: TRBV12-3/TRBV12-4; d_gene: NA; CDR3aa: CASSLQGKPDQPQHF; CDR3nt: TGTGCCAGCAGTTTACAGGGTAAGCCCGATCAGCCCCAGCATTTT
j_gene: TRBJ1-2; abundance: NA; v_gene: TRBV7-9; d_gene: NA; CDR3aa: CASSFSGTNGYTF; CDR3nt: TGTGCCAGCAGCTTCTCGGGTACGAATGGCTACACCTTC
j_gene: TRBJ1-1; abundance: many; v_gene: TRBV28; d_gene: NA; CDR3aa: CASSLGGRDTEAFF; CDR3nt: TGTGCCAGCAGTTTAGGGGGACGGGACACTGAAGCTTTCTTT
j_gene: TRBJ2-3; abundance: many; v_gene: TRBV28; d_gene: TRBD2; CDR3aa: CASSLGLAEIHTDTQYF; CDR3nt: TGTGCCAGCAGTCTGGGACTAGCGGAGATCCACACAGATACGCAGTATTTT